Below, one TCR beta chain is given with its context. These data belong to a study of blood T cell repertoires in COVID-19. Trimming took 3 bases from V and 3 from J; bases not matched to a gene: 3. The CDR3 spans 13 residues. CDR1 is SGDLS, CDR2 YYNGEE, per germline. Clones were read by immunoSEQ multiplex PCR, and TCRdb kept only the in-frame ones, dropping some. Among approximately 500,000 clones listed, around nine tenths were seen once. The rearrangement links TRBV9 to TRBJ2-7, with TRBD1 matching over 7 bases. The source of this sequence is a woman aged 45 to 65 with COVID-19, enrolled during active disease. Sample: peripheral blood. The CDR3 DNA follows: TGTGCCAGCAGCGGAGACAGGGACTACGAGCAGTACTTC. The encoded protein is CASSGDRDYEQYF.